Shown below are 28 T cell receptor beta chains from a single sample sequenced in a study of blood T cell repertoires in COVID-19. Using immunoSEQ multiplex PCR, the repertoire was profiled, and TCRdb retains in-frame clones only, with some absent. The profile covers fewer than 85,000 clones, with 79% appearing a single time and more than 25% taken by the ten largest. Input material: peripheral blood. The origin of the receptors is a man in his fifties or sixties with active or convalescent COVID-19.

The V and J genes are TRBV7-7 and TRBJ2-7, with 7 positions matching TRBD2. CDR3 length: 15 residues. Per the germline V gene, CDR1 is SSHAT and CDR2 is FNYEAQ (reference sequence). J was trimmed by 0 bases and V by 5 bases; bases with no gene match: 7. CDR3 nucleotide sequence: TGTGCCAGCAGCGAAAGCGGCGGGAGCTCCTACGAGCAGTACTTC. Encoded protein: CASSESGGSSYEQYF.

About this clone itself: Other DNA sequences in this specimen translate into the identical CDR3. This chain links TRBV5-6 with TRBJ1-1; 7 nucleotides line up with TRBD1. J lost 7 bases, V lost 3 bases, and 3 bases had no gene match. The length of the CDR3 is 12 residues. Per germline, CDR1 SGHDT and CDR2 YYEEEE. The chain's CDR3 is CASSSTGIEAFF. As DNA, the CDR3 is TGTGCCAGCAGCTCGACAGGGATTGAAGCTTTCTTT. Full variable domain (rest looked up from reference TRBV5-6 and TRBJ1-1): DAGVTQSPTHLIKTRGQQVTLRCSPKSGHDTVSWYQQALGQGPQFIFQYYEEEERQRGNFPDRFSGHQFPNYSSELNVNALLLGDSALYLCASSSTGIEAFFGQGTRLTVV.

V usage is TRBV13 and J usage is TRBJ2-3, with TRBD2 matching 9 bases. The CDR3 spans 15 residues. The J segment lost 6 bases and the V segment lost 2 bases, leaving 6 bases of the junction unmatched. Per the germline V gene, CDR1 is PRHDT and CDR2 is FYEKMQ (reference sequence). CDR3 residues: CASSLQAGGQDTQYF. CDR3 DNA sequence: TGTGCCAGCAGCTTACAAGCGGGGGGCCAGGATACGCAGTATTTT.

A few counts support this clone. V usage is TRBV19 and J usage is TRBJ1-2; no firm D call. Deletions cut 3 bases from V and 3 bases from J, with 20 bases between. This CDR3 contains 17 residues. The germline V gene has CDR1 LNHDA and CDR2 SQIVND (reference sequence). The CDR3 region is CASSIWPARAAYYGYTF. In DNA, the CDR3 is TGTGCCAGTAGTATTTGGCCCGCGAGGGCGGCGTACTATGGCTACACCTTC.

The chain has TRBV7-3 and TRBJ2-1, with TRBD2 identical over 9 bases. After removal of 5 bases from V and 6 bases from J, the junction contained 5 bases not matched to a gene. This CDR3 is built from 14 residues. The germline V gene encodes CDR1 SGHTA and CDR2 FQGTGA. The CDR3 DNA is TGTGCCAGCAGCCCCAGCGGGGGGACCAATGAGCAGTTCTTC. As protein: CASSPSGGTNEQFF.

The CDR3 bases are TGTGCCAGCCGCCTGGTAGCGAACACCGGGGAGCTGTTTTTT. Its protein is CASRLVANTGELFF. The chain couples TRBV27 to TRBJ2-2; D unclear. V was pared by 8 bases and J by 0 bases, with 10 bases between. Germline assignment: CDR1 MNHEY and CDR2 SMNVEV (reference sequence). The CDR3 has 14 amino acids.

The chain combines TRBV7-9 with TRBJ1-6; 7 bases match TRBD1. Germline assignment: CDR1 SEHNR and CDR2 FQNEAQ (reference sequence). The V and J ends lost 7 bases and 5 bases, in that order; junction bases with no gene match: 8. This CDR3 has 15 residues. CDR3 loop: CASTPPGQNNSPLHF. DNA of the CDR3: TGTGCCAGCACCCCCCCGGGACAGAATAATTCACCCCTCCACTTT.

This clone was detected a few times. The chain is built from TRBV7-9 and TRBJ1-2; TRBD1 agrees at 10 bases. Germline-derived CDR1 and CDR2 are SEHNR and FQNEAQ (reference sequence). V trimming: 5 bases; J trimming: 6 bases; junction bases outside the gene matches: 9. The CDR3 spans 15 residues. CDR3 loop: CASSQDRGWGDGYTF. The CDR3 region has the DNA TGTGCCAGCAGCCAGGACAGGGGGTGGGGTGATGGCTACACCTTC.

This chain links TRBV10-3 with TRBJ1-3, with TRBD1 matching 8 bases. Germline V gene data show CDR1 as ENHRY and CDR2 as SYGVKD. Unmatched junction bases numbered 5, after V lost 6 bases and J lost 1 base. The CDR3 totals 15 residues. The CDR3 region is CAIRGTGTSGNTIYF. The DNA of the CDR3 is TGTGCCATCAGGGGGACAGGAACGTCTGGAAACACCATATATTTT.

This chain links TRBV2 with TRBJ2-7, with D tentatively TRBD1 (6 bases). There are 14 residues in the CDR3. V shed 0 bases and J shed 4 bases, with 10 bases lying between them. Germline CDR1 is SNHLY and CDR2 is FYNNEI. This CDR3 is CASSEAGAQYEQYF. CDR3 sequence (DNA): TGTGCCAGCAGTGAAGCGGGGGCTCAGTACGAGCAGTACTTC.

This clone was recorded many times. The J gene is TRBJ2-2, the V gene TRBV2, with D perhaps matching TRBD2 (7 bases). The V end lost 1 base, the J end lost 0 bases, and 12 bases lay between the germline ends. The CDR3 contains 17 residues. Germline lookup yields CDR1 SNHLY and CDR2 FYNNEI. The CDR3: CASSEEGGLSNTGELFF. CDR3 nucleotide sequence: TGTGCCAGCAGTGAAGAGGGGGGACTATCGAACACCGGGGAGCTGTTTTTT.

The chain carries TRBV3-1 (or the pseudogene TRBV3-2) and TRBJ1-3, with 7 bases fitting TRBD1. This CDR3 spans 15 amino acids. The junction had 4 bases not matched to a gene; V was cut back by 5 bases and J by 0 bases. CDR1 LGHDT and CDR2 YNNKEL come from the germline V gene (reference sequence). CDR3 protein: CASSLGGPSGNTIYF. As DNA, the CDR3 is TGTGCCAGCAGCTTAGGGGGCCCCTCTGGAAACACCATATATTTT.

The V call is TRBV5-1, the J call TRBJ2-5, with 14 bases identical to TRBD2. Germline V lookup: CDR1 SGHRS, CDR2 YFSETQ. CDR3 length equals 17 residues. The V gene end was trimmed by 2 bases and the J gene end by 2 bases; junction bases not matched to a gene: 5. Here the CDR3 reads CASSLRTSGGFQETQYF. Here the CDR3 DNA reads TGCGCCAGCAGCTTACGGACTAGCGGGGGGTTTCAAGAGACCCAGTACTTC.

The chain employs TRBV11-2 and TRBJ1-1; D may be TRBD1 (6 bases). Trimming stripped 4 bases from V and 11 bases from J, with 14 bases between. This CDR3 spans 12 amino acids. Germline V gene sequence: CDR1 SGHAT, CDR2 FQNNGV. CDR3 loop: CASSYLDSGAFF. DNA for the CDR3: TGTGCCAGCAGCTACCTGGACAGCGGTGCTTTCTTT.

This chain links TRBV18 with TRBJ2-2, with 7 bases matching TRBD1. V lost 3 bases, J lost 5 bases, and 6 bases stayed unmatched. Germline V gene lookup returns CDR1 KGHSH and CDR2 LQKENI. The CDR3 runs 15 residues. The CDR3 spells CASSPRQGETGELFF. CDR3 DNA sequence: TGTGCCAGCTCACCTCGACAGGGAGAAACCGGGGAGCTGTTTTTT.

The chain carries TRBV6-5 and TRBJ1-6; D may be TRBD1 (6 bases). The V gene lost 8 bases and the J gene lost 11 bases, with 19 bases spanning the gap. Germline lookup yields CDR1 MNHEY and CDR2 SVGAGI. The CDR3 spans 14 residues. The CDR3 region has the DNA TGTGCCAGCGCGACAGGCAATTTTAGGACACCCCTCCACTTT. Translation: CASATGNFRTPLHF.

The chain combines TRBV27 with TRBJ1-6; 7 nucleotides match TRBD1. The junction had 1 base not matched to a gene; V was cut back by 3 bases and J by 8 bases. This CDR3 comprises 13 residues. Per the germline V gene, CDR1 is MNHEY and CDR2 is SMNVEV (reference sequence). CDR3 sequence: CASSFDRDSPLHF. As DNA, the CDR3 is TGTGCCAGCAGTTTTGACAGGGATTCACCCCTCCACTTT.

V is TRBV2 and J is TRBJ1-2, with 7 bases lining up with TRBD1. V lost 4 bases to trimming and J lost 4 bases; unmatched junction nucleotides: 9. The germline CDR1 and CDR2 sequences are SNHLY and FYNNEI. CDR3 size: 15 residues. The CDR3, as DNA: TGTGCCAGCAGTGGAAGACAGGGATGGAGCTATGGCTACACCTTC. This gives the protein CASSGRQGWSYGYTF.

The chain carries TRBV3-1 (or the pseudogene TRBV3-2) and TRBJ2-5; 7 nucleotides line up with TRBD1. CDR1 LGHDT and CDR2 YNNKEL come from the germline V gene (reference sequence). The CDR3 is made up of 15 amino acids. V trimming: 0 bases; J trimming: 2 bases; junction bases outside the gene matches: 3. This chain's CDR3 is CASSQEDREQETQYF. Written as DNA, the CDR3 is TGTGCCAGCAGCCAAGAAGACAGGGAGCAAGAGACCCAGTACTTC.

The J gene is TRBJ2-7, the V gene TRBV30, with D perhaps TRBD1 (6 bases). The CDR3 is 14 amino acids. V was pared by 0 bases and J by 2 bases, with 11 bases between. Germline-derived CDR1 and CDR2 are GTSNPN and SVGIG (reference sequence). CDR3 coding DNA: TGTGCCTGGAGTGTACCTCCAGGGGCCTACGAGCAGTACTTC. This codes for CAWSVPPGAYEQYF.

V is TRBV6-5 and J is TRBJ2-3; 11 bases map to TRBD2. The ends lost 4 bases at V and 1 base at J; junction bases unmatched: 1. From germline, CDR1 is MNHEY and CDR2 SVGAGI. This CDR3 is built from 15 residues. This CDR3 reads CASSSLAGGTDTQYF. The DNA of the CDR3 is TGTGCCAGCAGTTCACTAGCGGGGGGCACAGATACGCAGTATTTT.

The chain joins TRBV6-6 to TRBJ2-1, with TRBD2 matching over 12 bases. This CDR3 spans 14 amino acids. Germline V gene sequence: CDR1 MNHNY, CDR2 SVGAGI (reference sequence). Trimming removed 5 bases from V and 8 bases from J; junction bases left unmatched: 4. The CDR3 loop is CASSPSGGADEQFF. CDR3 sequence (DNA): TGTGCCAGCAGTCCTAGCGGGGGGGCCGATGAGCAGTTCTTC.

The chain combines TRBV28 with TRBJ1-2; the D gene is possibly TRBD1 (6 bases). The V and J ends lost 2 bases and 4 bases respectively, with 8 bases between them. Per germline, CDR1 MDHEN and CDR2 SYDVKM. This CDR3 contains 13 residues. CDR3 amino acids: CASSLIQGYGYTF. The DNA of the CDR3 is TGTGCCAGCAGTTTAATACAGGGCTATGGCTACACCTTC.

The rearrangement joins TRBV12-5 to TRBJ2-1; 12 bases fit TRBD2. V lost 2 bases and J lost 10; bases outside the gene matches: 6. The CDR3 is 15 amino acids. Germline values: CDR1 LGHNT, CDR2 FRNRAP. The CDR3 nucleotides read TGTGCTAGTGGTTTGTGGACTAGCGGGGTAGGGGAGCAGTTCTTC. Its protein product is CASGLWTSGVGEQFF. Based on the CDR3 plus reference TRBV12-5 and TRBJ2-1, the full variable domain is DARVTQTPRHKVTEMGQEVTMRCQPILGHNTVFWYRQTMMQGLELLAYFRNRAPLDDSGMPKDRFSAEMPDATLATLKIQPSEPRDSAVYFCASGLWTSGVGEQFFGPGTRLTVL.

The chain employs TRBV24-1 and TRBJ1-2, with TRBD1 matching 7 bases. Germline trimming cut 3 bases from V and 4 bases from J; bases unmatched to any gene: 4. CDR3 length: 14 residues. Germline CDR1 KGHDR, CDR2 SFDVKD. CDR3 DNA sequence: TGTGCCACCAGTGATCCTCGACAGGGCTATGGCTACACCTTC. It encodes CATSDPRQGYGYTF.

The rearrangement links TRBV9 to TRBJ2-3, with 15 nucleotides matching TRBD2. Germline trimming cut 2 bases from V and 5 bases from J; bases unmatched to any gene: 6. Looked up from germline, CDR1 is SGDLS and CDR2 is YYNGEE. The CDR3 spans 17 residues. The CDR3 spells CASSVGTSGGPEDTQYF. The CDR3 region has the DNA TGTGCCAGCAGCGTGGGGACTAGCGGGGGGCCGGAAGATACGCAGTATTTT.

The genes are TRBV5-1 and TRBJ1-1; D possibly corresponds to TRBD1 (5 bases). CDR1 is SGHRS, CDR2 YFSETQ, per germline. Trimming took off 2 bases at V and 11 bases at J, with 22 bases between the two ends. The CDR3 totals 15 residues. CDR3 sequence (DNA): TGCGCCAGCAGCTTTGAGACAGACCTTCGCAGAAATGCTTTCTTT. Residues: CASSFETDLRRNAFF.

The V gene is TRBV30, the J gene TRBJ2-5; a possible D gene is TRBD1 (5 bases). CDR3 length equals 11 residues. Trimming took 4 bases from V and 4 from J, leaving 7 bases between them. CDR1 GTSNPN and CDR2 SVGIG come from the germline V gene (reference sequence). The DNA for the CDR3 is TGTGCCTGGACAGGGCTAGAGACCCAGTACTTC. Encoded protein: CAWTGLETQYF.